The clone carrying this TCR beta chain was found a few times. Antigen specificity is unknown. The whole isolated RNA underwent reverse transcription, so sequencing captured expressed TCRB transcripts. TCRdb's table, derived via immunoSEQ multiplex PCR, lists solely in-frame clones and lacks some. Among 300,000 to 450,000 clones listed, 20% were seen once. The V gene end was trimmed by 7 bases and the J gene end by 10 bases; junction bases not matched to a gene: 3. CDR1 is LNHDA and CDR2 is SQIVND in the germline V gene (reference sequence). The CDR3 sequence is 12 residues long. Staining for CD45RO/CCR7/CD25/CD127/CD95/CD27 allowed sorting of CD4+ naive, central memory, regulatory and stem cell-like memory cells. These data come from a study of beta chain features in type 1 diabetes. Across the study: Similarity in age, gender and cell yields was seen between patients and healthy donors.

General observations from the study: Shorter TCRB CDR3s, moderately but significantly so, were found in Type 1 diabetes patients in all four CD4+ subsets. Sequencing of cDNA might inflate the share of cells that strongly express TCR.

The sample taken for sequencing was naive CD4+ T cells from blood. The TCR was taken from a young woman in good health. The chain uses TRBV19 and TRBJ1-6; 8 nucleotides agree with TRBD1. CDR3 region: CASMDRDSPLHF. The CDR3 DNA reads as TGTGCCAGTATGGACAGGGACTCACCCCTCCACTTT.